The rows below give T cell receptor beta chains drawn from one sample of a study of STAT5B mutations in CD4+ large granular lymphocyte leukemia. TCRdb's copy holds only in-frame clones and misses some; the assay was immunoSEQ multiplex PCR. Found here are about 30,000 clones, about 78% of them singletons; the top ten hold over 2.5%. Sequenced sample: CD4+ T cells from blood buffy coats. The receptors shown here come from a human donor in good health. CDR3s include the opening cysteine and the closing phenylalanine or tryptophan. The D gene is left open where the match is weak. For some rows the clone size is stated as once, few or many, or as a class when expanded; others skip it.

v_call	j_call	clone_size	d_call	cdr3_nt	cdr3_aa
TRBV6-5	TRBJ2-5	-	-	TGTGCCAGCACCCGCCAGGGTCAAGAGACCCAGTACTTC	CASTRQGQETQYF
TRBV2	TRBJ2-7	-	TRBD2	TGTGCCAGCAGTGTCCTTCGGGGGGGCGACGAGCAGTACTTC	CASSVLRGGDEQYF
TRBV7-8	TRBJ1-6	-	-	TGTGCCAGCAGCTTAGGGAACCGCTACGTTGATTCACCCCTCCACTTT	CASSLGNRYVDSPLHF
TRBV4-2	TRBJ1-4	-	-	TGTGCCAGCAGCCAAGATGGAGGGACTAATGAAAAACTGTTTTTT	CASSQDGGTNEKLFF
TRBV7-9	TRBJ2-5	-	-	TGTGCCAGCAGCCCAGGTCAGGGCCAAGAGACCCAGTACTTC	CASSPGQGQETQYF
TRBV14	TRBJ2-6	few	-	TGTGCCAGCAGCCAAGCGTCAGGGGCCAACGTCCTGACTTTC	CASSQASGANVLTF
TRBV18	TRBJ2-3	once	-	TGTGCCAGCTCACCACAAGAAATGGGCACAGATACGCAGTATTTT	CASSPQEMGTDTQYF
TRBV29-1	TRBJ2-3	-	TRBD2	TGCAGCCGAGAGCGGGACCATACCGGTGGCACAGATACGCAGTATTTT	CSRERDHTGGTDTQYF
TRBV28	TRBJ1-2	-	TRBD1	TGTGCCAGCAACCCCGGGCAGGGGGTTGATGGCTACACCTTC	CASNPGQGVDGYTF
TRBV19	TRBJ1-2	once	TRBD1	TGTGCCAGTAGTATGAGGACAGGGAACTATGGCTACACCTTC	CASSMRTGNYGYTF
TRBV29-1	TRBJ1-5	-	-	TGCAGCGTTGGACACGGGGATAGCAATCAGCCCCAGCATTTT	CSVGHGDSNQPQHF
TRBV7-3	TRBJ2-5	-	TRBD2	TGTGCCAGCAGCTTAACCGGGGGGGCCGGGGAGACCCAGTACTTC	CASSLTGGAGETQYF
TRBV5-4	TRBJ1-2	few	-	TGTGCCAGCAGCTTCCAGGAGCATATCGGCTACACCTTC	CASSFQEHIGYTF
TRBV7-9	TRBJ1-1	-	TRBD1	TGTGCCACCGAGACAGGGGGCGGCACTGAAGCTTTCTTT	CATETGGGTEAFF
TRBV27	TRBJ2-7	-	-	TGTGCCAGCAGTTTATGGGGGGGGACACTCTACGAGCAGTACTTC	CASSLWGGTLYEQYF
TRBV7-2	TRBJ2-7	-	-	TGTGCCAGCAGTTTGTTCGGTGGGGCCTACGAGCAGTACTTC	CASSLFGGAYEQYF
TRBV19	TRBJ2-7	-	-	TGTGCCAGTAGACCCAGCGTCTCCTACGAGCAGTACTTC	CASRPSVSYEQYF